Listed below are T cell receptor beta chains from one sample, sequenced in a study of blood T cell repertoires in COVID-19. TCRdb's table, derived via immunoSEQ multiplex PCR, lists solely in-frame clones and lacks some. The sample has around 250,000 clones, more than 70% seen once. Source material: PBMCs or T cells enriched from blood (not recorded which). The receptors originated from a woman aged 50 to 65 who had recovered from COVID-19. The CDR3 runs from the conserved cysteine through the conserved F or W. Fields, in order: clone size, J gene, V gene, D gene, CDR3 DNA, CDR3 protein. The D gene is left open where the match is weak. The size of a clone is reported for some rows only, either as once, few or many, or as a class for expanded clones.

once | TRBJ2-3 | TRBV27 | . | TGTGCCAGCAGCCCTTTAGGGGCGACCTCGGGTTTAGGCACAGATACGCAGTATTTT | CASSPLGATSGLGTDTQYF
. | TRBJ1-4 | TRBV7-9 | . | TGTGCCAGCAGCTTAGATCGGGGGAGAAGTGAAAAACTGTTTTTT | CASSLDRGRSEKLFF
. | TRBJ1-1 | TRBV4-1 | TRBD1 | TGCGCCAGCAGCGCCCGCATCGGACAGGGAGCGGGTGAAGCTTTCTTT | CASSARIGQGAGEAFF
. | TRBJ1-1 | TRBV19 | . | TGTGCCAGTAGTATACTCCGGGGAGGGAGACCTGAAGCTTTCTTT | CASSILRGGRPEAFF
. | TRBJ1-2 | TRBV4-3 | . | TGCGCCAGCAGCCAAGCGCGTGGAGCTAACTATGGCTACACCTTC | CASSQARGANYGYTF
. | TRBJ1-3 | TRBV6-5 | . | TGTGCCAGCAAAAGTGAGGGAAACACCATATATTTT | CASKSEGNTIYF
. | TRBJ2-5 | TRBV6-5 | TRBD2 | TGTGCCAGCAGCCGGACTAGCGGCACCCAAGAGACCCAGTACTTC | CASSRTSGTQETQYF
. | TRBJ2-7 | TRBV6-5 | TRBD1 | TGTGCCAGCAGCGAGGCGGGACAGGGGGTCTACGAGCAGTACTTC | CASSEAGQGVYEQYF
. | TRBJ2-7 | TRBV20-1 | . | TGCAGTGCCAGTTCCCACCTCGACACTGACTACGAGCAGTACTTC | CSASSHLDTDYEQYF
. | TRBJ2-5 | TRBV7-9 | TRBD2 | TGTGCCAGCAGCAAAGGACTAGCGGGGTCCCAGTACTTC | CASSKGLAGSQYF
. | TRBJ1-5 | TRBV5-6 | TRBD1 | TGTGCCAGCAGCTTGGGGCAGGGGGCGCTTAGGAATCAGCCCCAGCATTTT | CASSLGQGALRNQPQHF
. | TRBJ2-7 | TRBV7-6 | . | TGTGCCAGCAGCCCACAGGGGGGACTATCATCCTACGAGCAGTACTTC | CASSPQGGLSSYEQYF
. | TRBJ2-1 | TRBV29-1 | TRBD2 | TGCAGCGGGTCGAAAAGCGGGAGGGCCTCCAATGAGCAGTTCTTC | CSGSKSGRASNEQFF
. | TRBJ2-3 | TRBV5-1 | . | TGCGCCAGCAGCTTGTGGGGCCCAGATACGCAGTATTTT | CASSLWGPDTQYF
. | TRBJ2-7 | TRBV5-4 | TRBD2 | TGTGCCAGCAGCTCGGGACTAGCGGGCCCCTACGAGCAGTACTTC | CASSSGLAGPYEQYF
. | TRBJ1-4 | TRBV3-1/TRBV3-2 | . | . | CASSQDFGPGQGAINEKLFF
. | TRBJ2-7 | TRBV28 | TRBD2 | TGTGCCAGCAGTTTATGGAGGGGTGGACTAGCGGAGAGGGCCTCCTACGAGCAGTACTTC | CASSLWRGGLAERASYEQYF
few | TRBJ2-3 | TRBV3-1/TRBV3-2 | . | TGTGCCAGCAGGTCCAGCGGGAGCACAGATACGCAGTATTTT | CASRSSGSTDTQYF
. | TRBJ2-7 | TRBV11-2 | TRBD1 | TGTGCCAGCAGCTTAGATCCCGGGACAGGGGCCTACGAGCAGTACTTC | CASSLDPGTGAYEQYF
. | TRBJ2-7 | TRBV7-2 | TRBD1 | TGTGCCAGCAGCTCCCGGGACAGGGGGCCTTACGAGCAGTACTTC | CASSSRDRGPYEQYF
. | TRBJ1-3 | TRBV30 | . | TGTGCCTGGACCCCCGGCGGGATCTCTGGAAACACCATATATTTT | CAWTPGGISGNTIYF
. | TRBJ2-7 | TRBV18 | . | TGTGCCAGCTCACCCCTCGACAGCCGGGGGTACGAGCAGTACTTC | CASSPLDSRGYEQYF
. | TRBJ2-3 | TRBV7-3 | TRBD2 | TGTGCCAGCAGCTTAACGCGGGGGACAGATACGCAGTATTTT | CASSLTRGTDTQYF
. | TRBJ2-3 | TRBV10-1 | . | TGCGCCAGCAAGCCTAGCGGCACAGATACGCAGTATTTT | CASKPSGTDTQYF
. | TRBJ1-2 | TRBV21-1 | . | TGTGCCAGCAGCCTACCCGGGGAGGAGGGAGAAAACTATGGCTACACCTTC | CASSLPGEEGENYGYTF
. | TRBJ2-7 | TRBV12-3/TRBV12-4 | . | TGTGCCAGCAAGGCGGGTAGCTCCTACGAGCAGTACTTC | CASKAGSSYEQYF
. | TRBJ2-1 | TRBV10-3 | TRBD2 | TGTGCCACCTCGAAGGGTGTCGCGGGAGGGCCTGAAAATGAGCAGTTCTTC | CATSKGVAGGPENEQFF
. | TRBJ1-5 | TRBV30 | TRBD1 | TGTGCCTGGAGTGTTCTTGGGACAGGGAAGAATCAGCCCCAGCATTTT | CAWSVLGTGKNQPQHF
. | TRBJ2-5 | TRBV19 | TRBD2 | TGTGCCAGTAGTCGCCTAGCGGTACAAGAGACCCAGTACTTC | CASSRLAVQETQYF
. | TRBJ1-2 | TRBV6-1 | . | TGTGCCAGCAGTGAAGTCAGGGTCGGGGGCTACACCTTC | CASSEVRVGGYTF
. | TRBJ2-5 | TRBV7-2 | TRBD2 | TGTGCCAGCAGCCCTCCCGGGGTAGCGGGAGGTGGAGAGACCCAGTACTTC | CASSPPGVAGGGETQYF
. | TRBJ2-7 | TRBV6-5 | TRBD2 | TGTGCCAGCAGAGCTCCGGGGGGCGAGCAGTACTTC | CASRAPGGEQYF
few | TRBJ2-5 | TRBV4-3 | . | TGCGCCAGCAGCCAATTTACGGGGCAAGAGACCCAGTACTTC | CASSQFTGQETQYF
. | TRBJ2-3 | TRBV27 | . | TGTGCCAGCAGTCTAAAATCTGTCTACGCAGATACGCAGTATTTT | CASSLKSVYADTQYF
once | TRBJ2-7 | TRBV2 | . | TGTGCCAGCAGATACTTATCGAGCGGTTCCTACGAGCAGTACTTC | CASRYLSSGSYEQYF
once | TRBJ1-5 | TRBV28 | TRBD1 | TGTGCCAGCAGCCAGTACAGGGGGCTAAATCAGCCCCAGCATTTT | CASSQYRGLNQPQHF
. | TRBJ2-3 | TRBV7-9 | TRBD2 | TGTGCCAGCAGCTTATCAGGGTCGGGGGGAGATACGCAGTATTTT | CASSLSGSGGDTQYF
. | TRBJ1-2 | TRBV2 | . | TGTGCCAGCAGGGGGGACTCCAACTATGGCTACACCTTC | CASRGDSNYGYTF
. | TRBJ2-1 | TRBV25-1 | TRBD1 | TGTGCCAGCAGCGTGACAGGGGGCCTCAATGAGCAGTTCTTC | CASSVTGGLNEQFF
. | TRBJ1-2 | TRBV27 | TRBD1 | TGTGCCAGCAGTCGACAGGGAGATTTGCGGTATGGCTACACCTTC | CASSRQGDLRYGYTF